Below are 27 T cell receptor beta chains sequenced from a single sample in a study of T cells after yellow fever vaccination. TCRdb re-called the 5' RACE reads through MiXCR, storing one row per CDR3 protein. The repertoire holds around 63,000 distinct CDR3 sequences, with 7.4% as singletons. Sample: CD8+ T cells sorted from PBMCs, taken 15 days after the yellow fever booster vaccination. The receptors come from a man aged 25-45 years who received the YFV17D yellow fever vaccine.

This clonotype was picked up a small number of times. This chain's CDR3 is CASSFPGERVLLYNEQFF. CDR3 DNA: TGTGCCAGCAGCTTCCCCGGAGAGAGGGTTCTACTATACAATGAGCAGTTCTTC. The rearrangement joins TRBV11-2 to TRBJ2-1, with D perhaps matching TRBD2 (5 bases). CDR1 SGHAT and CDR2 FQNNGV come from the germline V gene. Trimming removed 3 bases at V and 4 bases at J, with 22 bases between. The CDR3 is made up of 18 amino acids. The full variable domain, its missing parts supplied by reference TRBV11-2 and TRBJ2-1, is EAGVAQSPRYKIIEKRQSVAFWCNPISGHATLYWYQQILGQGPKLLIQFQNNGVVDDSQLPKDRFSAERLKGVDSTLKIQPAKLEDSAVYLCASSFPGERVLLYNEQFFGPGTRLTVL.

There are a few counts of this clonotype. CDR3 protein: CASSLGGTGTYSNQPQHF. The CDR3 DNA is TGTGCCAGCAGCTTAGGGGGGACAGGGACTTATAGCAATCAGCCCCAGCATTTT. The chain couples TRBV11-3 to TRBJ1-5; 9 bases line up with TRBD1. The CDR3 totals 18 residues. The junction had 7 bases not matched to a gene; V was cut back by 1 base and J by 0 bases. The germline gives CDR1 SGHNT, CDR2 YENEEA.

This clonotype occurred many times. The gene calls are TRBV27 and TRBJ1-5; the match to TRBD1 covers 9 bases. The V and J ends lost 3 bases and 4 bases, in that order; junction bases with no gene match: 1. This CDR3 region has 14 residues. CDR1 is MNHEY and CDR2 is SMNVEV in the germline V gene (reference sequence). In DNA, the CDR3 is TGTGCCAGCAGTTTCGGGACAGGGAATCAGCCCCAGCATTTT. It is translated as CASSFGTGNQPQHF.

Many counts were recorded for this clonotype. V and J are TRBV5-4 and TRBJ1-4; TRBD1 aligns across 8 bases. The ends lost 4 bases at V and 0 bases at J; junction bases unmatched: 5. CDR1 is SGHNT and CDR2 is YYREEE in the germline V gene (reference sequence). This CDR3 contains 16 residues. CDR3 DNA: TGTGCCAGCAGCCCCGGACAGGGTGCAACTAATGAAAAACTGTTTTTT. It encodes CASSPGQGATNEKLFF. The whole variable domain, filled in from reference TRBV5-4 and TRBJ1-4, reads ETGVTQSPTHLIKTRGQQVTLRCSSQSGHNTVSWYQQALGQGPQFIFQYYREEENGRGNFPPRFSGLQFPNYSSELNVNALELDDSALYLCASSPGQGATNEKLFFGSGTQLSVL.

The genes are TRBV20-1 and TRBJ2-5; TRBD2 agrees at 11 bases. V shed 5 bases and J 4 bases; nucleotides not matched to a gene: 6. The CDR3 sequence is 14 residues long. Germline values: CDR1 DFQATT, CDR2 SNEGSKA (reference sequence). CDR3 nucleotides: TGCAGTGCTGGTAGCGGGAGGGATGTAGAGACCCAGTACTTC. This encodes CSAGSGRDVETQYF.

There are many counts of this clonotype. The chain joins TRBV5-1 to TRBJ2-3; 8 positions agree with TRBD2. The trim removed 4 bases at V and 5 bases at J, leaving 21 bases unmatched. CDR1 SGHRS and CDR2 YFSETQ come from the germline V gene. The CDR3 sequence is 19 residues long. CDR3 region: CASSEPGPISGLGVDTQYF. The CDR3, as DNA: TGCGCCAGCAGCGAACCGGGCCCCATCTCGGGACTAGGTGTAGATACGCAGTATTTT. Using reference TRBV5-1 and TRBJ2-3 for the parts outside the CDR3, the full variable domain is KAGVTQTPRYLIKTRGQQVTLSCSPISGHRSVSWYQQTPGQGLQFLFEYFSETQRNKGNFPGRFSGRQFSNSRSEMNVSTLELGDSALYLCASSEPGPISGLGVDTQYFGPGTRLTVL.

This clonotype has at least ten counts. Here the CDR3 reads CASSWGELFF. Written as DNA, the CDR3 is TGTGCCAGCAGTTGGGGGGAGCTGTTTTTT. V and J are TRBV12-3 or TRBV12-4 and TRBJ2-2; D is unresolved. The CDR3 spans 10 residues. Trimming took 4 bases from V and 8 from J, leaving 2 bases between them.

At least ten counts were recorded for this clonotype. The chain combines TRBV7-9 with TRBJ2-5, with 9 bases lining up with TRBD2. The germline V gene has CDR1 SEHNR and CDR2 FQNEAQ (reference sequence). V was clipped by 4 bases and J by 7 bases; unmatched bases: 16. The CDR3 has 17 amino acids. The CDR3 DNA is TGTGCCAGCAGCTCCGTCCCCGGGACTAGCCCAAGAGGGACCCAGTACTTC. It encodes CASSSVPGTSPRGTQYF.

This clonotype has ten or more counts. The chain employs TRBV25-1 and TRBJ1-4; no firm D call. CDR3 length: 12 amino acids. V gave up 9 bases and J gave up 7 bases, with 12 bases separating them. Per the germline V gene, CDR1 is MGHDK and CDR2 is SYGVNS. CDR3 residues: CASPQTAEKLFF. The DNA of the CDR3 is TGTGCCAGTCCGCAAACGGCTGAAAAACTGTTTTTT.

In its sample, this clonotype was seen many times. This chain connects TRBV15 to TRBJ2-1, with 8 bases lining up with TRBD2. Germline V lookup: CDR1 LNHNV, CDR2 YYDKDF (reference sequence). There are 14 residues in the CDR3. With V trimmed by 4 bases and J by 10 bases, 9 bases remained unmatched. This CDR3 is CATSTSGLGQEQFF. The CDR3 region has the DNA TGTGCCACCAGCACCTCGGGACTAGGGCAAGAGCAGTTCTTC.

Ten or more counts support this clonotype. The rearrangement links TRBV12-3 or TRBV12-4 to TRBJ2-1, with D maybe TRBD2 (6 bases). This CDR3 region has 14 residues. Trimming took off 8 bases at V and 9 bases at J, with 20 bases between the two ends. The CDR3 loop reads CASSDMAGPSEQFF. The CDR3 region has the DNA TGTGCCAGCTCCGACATGGCGGGACCCAGTGAGCAGTTCTTC.

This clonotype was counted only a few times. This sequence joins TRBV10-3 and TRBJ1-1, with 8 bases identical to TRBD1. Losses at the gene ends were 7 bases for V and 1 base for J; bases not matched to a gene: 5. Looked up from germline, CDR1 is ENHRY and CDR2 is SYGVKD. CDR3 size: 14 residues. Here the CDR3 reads CAIKLTGENTEAFF. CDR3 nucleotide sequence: TGTGCCATCAAATTGACAGGGGAGAACACTGAAGCTTTCTTT.

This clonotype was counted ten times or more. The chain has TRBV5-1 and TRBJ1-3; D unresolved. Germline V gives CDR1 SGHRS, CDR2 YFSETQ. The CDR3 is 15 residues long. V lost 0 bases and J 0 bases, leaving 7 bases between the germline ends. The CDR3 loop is CASSLAVSSGNTIYF. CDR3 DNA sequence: TGCGCCAGCAGCTTGGCCGTCAGCTCTGGAAACACCATATATTTT.

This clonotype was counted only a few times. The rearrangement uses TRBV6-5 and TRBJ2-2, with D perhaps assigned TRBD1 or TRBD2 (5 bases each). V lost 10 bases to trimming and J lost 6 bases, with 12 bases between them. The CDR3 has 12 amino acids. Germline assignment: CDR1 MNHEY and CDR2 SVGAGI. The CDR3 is CATRPGPGELFF. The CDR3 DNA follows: TGTGCCACTCGTCCGGGGCCCGGGGAGCTGTTTTTT.

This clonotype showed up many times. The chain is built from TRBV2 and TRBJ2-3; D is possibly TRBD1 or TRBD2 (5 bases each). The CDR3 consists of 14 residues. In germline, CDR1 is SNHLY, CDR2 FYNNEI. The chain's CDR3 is CGTRGGSFTDTQYF. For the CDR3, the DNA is TGTGGTACCCGGGGCGGTTCTTTCACAGATACGCAGTATTTT.

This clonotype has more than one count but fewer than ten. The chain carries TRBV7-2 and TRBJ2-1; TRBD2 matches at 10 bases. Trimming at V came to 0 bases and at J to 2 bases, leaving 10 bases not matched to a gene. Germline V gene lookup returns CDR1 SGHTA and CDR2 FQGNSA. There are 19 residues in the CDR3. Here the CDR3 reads CASSLAPSGGSRPYNEQFF. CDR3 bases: TGTGCCAGCAGCTTAGCCCCTAGCGGGGGCTCTAGGCCCTACAATGAGCAGTTCTTC.

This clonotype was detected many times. CDR3 nucleotides: TGCGCCAGCAGCCAAGATACGGGGAAGTATTCAGATACGCAGTATTTT. This translates into CASSQDTGKYSDTQYF. The genes are TRBV4-3 and TRBJ2-3, with a possible D match to TRBD2 (5 bases). Germline CDR1 and CDR2: LGHNA and YSLEER. Trimming took off 0 bases at V and 4 bases at J, with 14 bases between the two ends. CDR3 length equals 16 residues.

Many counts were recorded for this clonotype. As DNA, the CDR3 is TGTGCCATCAGTGCGGATGAAGCCCTAGGATATAGCAATCAGCCCCAGCATTTT. This codes for CAISADEALGYSNQPQHF. The chain combines TRBV10-3 with TRBJ1-5; D not certain. Germline V lookup: CDR1 ENHRY, CDR2 SYGVKD. With 4 bases removed from V and 0 bases from J, the gap between germline ends came to 19 bases. This CDR3 has 18 amino acids.

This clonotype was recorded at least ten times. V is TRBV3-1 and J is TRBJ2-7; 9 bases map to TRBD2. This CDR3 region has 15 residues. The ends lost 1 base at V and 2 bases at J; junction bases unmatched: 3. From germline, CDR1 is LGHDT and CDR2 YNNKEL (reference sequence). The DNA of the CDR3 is TGTGCCAGCAGCCAAGGGCTAGCGGGAACCTACGAGCAGTACTTC. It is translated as CASSQGLAGTYEQYF.

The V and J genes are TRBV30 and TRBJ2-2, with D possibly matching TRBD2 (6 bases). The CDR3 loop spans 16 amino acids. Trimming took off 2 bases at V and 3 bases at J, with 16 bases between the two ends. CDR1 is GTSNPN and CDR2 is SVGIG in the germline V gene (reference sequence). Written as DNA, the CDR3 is TGTGCCTGGAGTTCGGAGGGAGCACTATACACCGGGGAGCTGTTTTTT. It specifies CAWSSEGALYTGELFF.

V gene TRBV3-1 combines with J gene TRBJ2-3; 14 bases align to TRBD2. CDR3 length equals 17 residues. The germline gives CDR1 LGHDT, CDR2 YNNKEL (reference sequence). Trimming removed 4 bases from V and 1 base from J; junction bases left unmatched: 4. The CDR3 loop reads CASSPGLAGAGTDTQYF. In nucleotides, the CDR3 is TGTGCCAGCAGCCCGGGACTAGCGGGAGCGGGCACAGATACGCAGTATTTT.

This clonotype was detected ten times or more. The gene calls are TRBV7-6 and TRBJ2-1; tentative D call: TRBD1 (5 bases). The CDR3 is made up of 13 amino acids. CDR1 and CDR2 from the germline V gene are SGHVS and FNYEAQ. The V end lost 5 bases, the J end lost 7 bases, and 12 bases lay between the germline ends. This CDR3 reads CASSAAGWNEQFF. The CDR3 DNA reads TGTGCCAGCAGCGCAGCAGGGTGGAATGAGCAGTTCTTC. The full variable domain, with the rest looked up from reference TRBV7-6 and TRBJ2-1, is GAGVSQSPRYKVTKRGQDVALRCDPISGHVSLYWYRQALGQGPEFLTYFNYEAQQDKSGLPNDRFSAERPEGSISTLTIQRTEQRDSAMYRCASSAAGWNEQFFGPGTRLTVL.

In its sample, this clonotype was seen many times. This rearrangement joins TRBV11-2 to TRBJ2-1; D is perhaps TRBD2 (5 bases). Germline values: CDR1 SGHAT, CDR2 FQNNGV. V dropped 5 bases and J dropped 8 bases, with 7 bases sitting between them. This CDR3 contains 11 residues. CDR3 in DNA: TGTGCCAGCAGCCTAGCCGATGAGCAGTTCTTC. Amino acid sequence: CASSLADEQFF. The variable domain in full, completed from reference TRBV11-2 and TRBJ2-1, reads EAGVAQSPRYKIIEKRQSVAFWCNPISGHATLYWYQQILGQGPKLLIQFQNNGVVDDSQLPKDRFSAERLKGVDSTLKIQPAKLEDSAVYLCASSLADEQFFGPGTRLTVL.

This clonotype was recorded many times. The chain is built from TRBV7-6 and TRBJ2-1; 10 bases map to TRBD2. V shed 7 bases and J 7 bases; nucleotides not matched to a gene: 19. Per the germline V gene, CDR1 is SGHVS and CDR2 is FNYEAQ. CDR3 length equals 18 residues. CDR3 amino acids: CASTALATFSGRLNEQFF. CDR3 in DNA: TGTGCCAGCACCGCCCTGGCGACTTTTAGCGGGAGGCTGAATGAGCAGTTCTTC.

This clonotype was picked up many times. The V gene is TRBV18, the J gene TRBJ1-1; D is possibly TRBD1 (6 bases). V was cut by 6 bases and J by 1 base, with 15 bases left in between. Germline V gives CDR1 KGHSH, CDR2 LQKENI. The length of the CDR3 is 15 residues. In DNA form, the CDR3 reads TGTGCCAGCTCGGGAGACAGGACCTGGAACACTGAAGCTTTCTTT. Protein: CASSGDRTWNTEAFF.

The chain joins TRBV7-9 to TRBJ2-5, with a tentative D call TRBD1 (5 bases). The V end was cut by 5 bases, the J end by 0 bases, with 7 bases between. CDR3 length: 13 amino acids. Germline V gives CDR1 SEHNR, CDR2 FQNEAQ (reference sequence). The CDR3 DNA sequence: TGTGCCAGCAGCCTCAGGGACCAAGAGACCCAGTACTTC. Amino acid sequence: CASSLRDQETQYF.

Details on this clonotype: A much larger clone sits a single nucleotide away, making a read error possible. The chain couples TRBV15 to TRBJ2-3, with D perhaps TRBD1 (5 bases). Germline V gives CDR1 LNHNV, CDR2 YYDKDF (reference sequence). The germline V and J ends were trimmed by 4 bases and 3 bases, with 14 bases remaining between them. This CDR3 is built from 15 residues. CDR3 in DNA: TGTGCCACCAGCACCAGAGAGACAGAAACAGATACGCAGTATTTT. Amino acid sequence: CATSTRETETDTQYF.